Included here is one TCR beta chain sequence, with context. The data were taken from a study of blood T cell repertoires in COVID-19. Whole-study context: PBMCs, B-cell-depleted T cells, or T cells were the source of the cDNA or gDNA that made up the material.

The assay was immunoSEQ multiplex PCR, and TCRdb's table has in-frame clones only and misses some. The sample lists roughly 410,000 clones; around 87% were seen once. The sample was peripheral blood. The TCR sequence derives from a woman aged 55-70 years with COVID-19, enrolled during active disease.

This chain's CDR3 is CSVLVAGSAEKLFF. The CDR3, as DNA: TGCAGCGTCCTCGTAGCTGGCTCAGCTGAAAAACTGTTTTTT. The chain recombines TRBV29-1 with TRBJ1-4; D not certain. Germline CDR1 and CDR2: SQVTM and ANQGSEA. The CDR3 runs 14 residues. V was trimmed by 6 bases and J by 7 bases, leaving 18 bases between them.